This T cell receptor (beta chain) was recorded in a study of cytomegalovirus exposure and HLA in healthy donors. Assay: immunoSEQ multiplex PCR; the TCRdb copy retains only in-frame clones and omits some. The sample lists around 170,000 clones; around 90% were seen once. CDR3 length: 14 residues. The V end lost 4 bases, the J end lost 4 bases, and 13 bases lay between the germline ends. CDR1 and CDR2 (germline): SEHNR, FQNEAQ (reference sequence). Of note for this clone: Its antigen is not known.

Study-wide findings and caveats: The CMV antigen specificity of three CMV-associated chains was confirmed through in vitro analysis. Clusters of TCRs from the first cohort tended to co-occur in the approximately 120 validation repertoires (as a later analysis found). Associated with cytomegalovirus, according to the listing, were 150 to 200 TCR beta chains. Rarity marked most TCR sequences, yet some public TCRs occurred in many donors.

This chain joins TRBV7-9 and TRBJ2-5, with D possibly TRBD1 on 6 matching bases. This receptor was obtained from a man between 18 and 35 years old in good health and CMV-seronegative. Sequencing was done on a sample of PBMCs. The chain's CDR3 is CASSYIPGAETQYF. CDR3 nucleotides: TGTGCCAGCAGCTACATCCCAGGGGCAGAGACCCAGTACTTC.